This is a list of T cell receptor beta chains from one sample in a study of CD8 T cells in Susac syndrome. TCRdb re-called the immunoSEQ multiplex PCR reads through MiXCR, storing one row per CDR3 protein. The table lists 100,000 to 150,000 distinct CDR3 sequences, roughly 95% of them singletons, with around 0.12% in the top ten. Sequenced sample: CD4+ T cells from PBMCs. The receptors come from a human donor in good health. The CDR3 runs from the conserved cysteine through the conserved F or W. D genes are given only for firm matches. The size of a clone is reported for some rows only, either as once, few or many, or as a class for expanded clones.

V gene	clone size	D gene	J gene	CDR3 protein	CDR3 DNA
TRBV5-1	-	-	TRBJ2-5	CASSPSPGVQPKTQYF	TGCGCCAGCAGCCCTAGCCCGGGCGTTCAGCCCAAGACCCAGTACTTC
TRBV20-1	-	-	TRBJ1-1	CSARKAGTWNTEAFF	TGCAGTGCGAGGAAAGCCGGGACGTGGAACACTGAAGCTTTCTTT
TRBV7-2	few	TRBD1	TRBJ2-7	CASRSGTALYEQYF	TGTGCCAGCAGGTCCGGGACAGCCCTCTACGAGCAGTACTTC
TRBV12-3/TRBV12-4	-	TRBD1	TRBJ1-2	CASSSSGTASLYGYTF	TGTGCCAGCAGTTCCTCCGGGACAGCCAGCTTATATGGCTACACCTTC
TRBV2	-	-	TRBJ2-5	CASGGHQETQYF	TGTGCCAGCGGGGGACATCAAGAGACCCAGTACTTC
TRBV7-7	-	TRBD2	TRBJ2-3	CASSLGSGRSTDTQYF	TGTGCTAGCAGCTTAGGTAGCGGGAGATCGACAGATACGCAGTATTTT
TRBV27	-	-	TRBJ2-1	CASSPRRTSNNEQFF	TGTGCCAGCAGCCCGAGACGCACAAGCAACAATGAGCAGTTCTTC
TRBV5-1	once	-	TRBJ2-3	CASSLEASADTQYF	TGCGCCAGCAGCTTGGAGGCGTCCGCAGATACGCAGTATTTT
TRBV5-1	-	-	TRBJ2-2	CASSPFGGPSTGELFF	TGCGCCAGCAGCCCCTTCGGCGGTCCCAGCACCGGGGAGCTGTTTTTT
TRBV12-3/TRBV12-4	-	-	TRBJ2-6	CASSPGIGSGDSGANVLTF	TGTGCCAGCAGCCCTGGAATAGGTTCGGGAGACTCTGGGGCCAACGTCCTGACTTTC
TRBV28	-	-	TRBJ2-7	CASTVGGSSYEQYF	TGTGCCAGCACCGTCGGAGGTAGCTCCTACGAGCAGTACTTC
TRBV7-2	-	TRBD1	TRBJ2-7	CASSSKGTAYYEQYF	TGTGCCAGCAGCTCGAAGGGGACAGCGTACTACGAGCAGTACTTC
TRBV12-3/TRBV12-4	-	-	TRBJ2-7	CASSLTGEGEQYF	TGTGCCAGCAGTCTGACAGGGGAGGGCGAGCAGTACTTC
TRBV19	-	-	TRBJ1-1	CASSTRGSGTEAFF	TGTGCCAGTAGTACTAGGGGGAGCGGCACTGAAGCTTTCTTT
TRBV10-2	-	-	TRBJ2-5	CASSWARSETQYF	TGCGCCAGCAGTTGGGCGCGTTCAGAGACCCAGTACTTC
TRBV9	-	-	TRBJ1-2	CASSGHRGQAIPGYTF	TGTGCCAGCAGCGGACACCGAGGACAAGCTATACCCGGCTACACCTTC
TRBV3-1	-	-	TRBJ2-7	CASSQNPGGRLHEQYF	TGTGCCAGCAGCCAAAACCCAGGGGGGAGGCTGCACGAGCAGTACTTC
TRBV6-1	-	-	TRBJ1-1	CASSELYTEAFF	TGTGCCAGCAGTGAACTGTACACTGAAGCTTTCTTT
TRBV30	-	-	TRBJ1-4	CAWTGVLQTNEKLFF	TGTGCCTGGACCGGCGTGTTGCAAACTAATGAAAAACTGTTTTTT
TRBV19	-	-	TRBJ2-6	CASSARAPLRHSGANVLTF	TGTGCCAGTAGTGCTCGGGCTCCACTCCGACACTCTGGGGCCAACGTCCTGACTTTC
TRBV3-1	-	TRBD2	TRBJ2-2	CASSQDTSGSAGELFF	TGTGCCAGCAGCCAAGATACTAGCGGGAGTGCCGGGGAGCTGTTTTTT
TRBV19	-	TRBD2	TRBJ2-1	CASRARLAGDNEQFF	TGTGCCAGTAGGGCCCGGCTAGCGGGTGATAATGAGCAGTTCTTC
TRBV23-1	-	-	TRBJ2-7	CASSHWTDRASYEQYF	TGCGCCAGCAGTCACTGGACAGACCGGGCCTCCTACGAGCAGTACTTC
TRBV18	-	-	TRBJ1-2	CASSLDLSYGYTF	TGTGCCAGCTCTCTAGATCTATCCTATGGCTACACCTTC
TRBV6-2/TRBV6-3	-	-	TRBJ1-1	CASRLTVGFTEAFF	TGTGCCAGCAGGCTGACAGTGGGCTTCACTGAAGCTTTCTTT
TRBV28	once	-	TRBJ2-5	CASSLNPRGSQYF	TGTGCCAGCAGTTTGAATCCGAGGGGGTCCCAGTACTTC
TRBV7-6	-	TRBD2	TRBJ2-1	CASSLGVGGSSYNEQFF	TGTGCCAGCAGCTTAGGAGTAGGCGGGAGCTCCTACAATGAGCAGTTCTTC
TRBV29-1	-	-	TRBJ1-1	CSVEENGNTEAFF	TGCAGCGTTGAAGAGAACGGGAACACTGAAGCTTTCTTT
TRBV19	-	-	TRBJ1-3	CASAGTTGNTIYF	TGTGCCAGTGCCGGTACAACTGGAAACACCATATATTTT
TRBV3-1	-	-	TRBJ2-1	CASSQSHLNEQFF	TGTGCCAGCAGCCAATCCCACTTGAATGAGCAGTTCTTC
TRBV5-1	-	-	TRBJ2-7	CASSTDYEQYF	TGCGCCAGCAGCACTGACTACGAGCAGTACTTC
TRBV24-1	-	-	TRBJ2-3	CATSDWGTDTQYF	TGTGCCACCAGTGATTGGGGCACAGATACGCAGTATTTT
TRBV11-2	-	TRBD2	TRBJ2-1	CASSVAGGYNEQFF	TGTGCCAGCAGCGTAGCGGGAGGGTACAATGAGCAGTTCTTC
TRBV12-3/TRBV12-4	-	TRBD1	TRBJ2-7	CASSLGQSYEQYF	TGTGCCAGCAGTTTGGGACAGTCCTACGAGCAGTACTTC
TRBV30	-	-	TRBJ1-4	CAWTVSGEKLFF	TGTGCCTGGACCGTCTCGGGTGAAAAACTGTTTTTT
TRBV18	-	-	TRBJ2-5	CASSRNRQSDRETQYF	TGTGCCAGCTCACGAAACCGACAGTCCGATCGGGAGACCCAGTACTTC
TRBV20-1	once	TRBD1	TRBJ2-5	CSAPDRGHRETQYF	TGCAGTGCTCCGGACAGGGGGCATCGAGAGACCCAGTACTTC
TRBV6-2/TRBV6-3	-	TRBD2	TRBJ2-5	CASSYSASGQETQYF	TGTGCCAGCAGTTACTCGGCTAGCGGCCAAGAGACCCAGTACTTC
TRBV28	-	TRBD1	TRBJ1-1	CASSRSDRGPWNF	TGTGCCAGCAGTCGGAGCGACAGGGGCCCGTGGAACTTT
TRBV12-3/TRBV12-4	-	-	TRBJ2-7	CASSPGLLYEQYF	TGTGCCAGCAGTCCGGGACTTCTGTACGAGCAGTACTTC
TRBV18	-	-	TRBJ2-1	CASDSSNNEQFF	TGTGCCAGCGACTCGTCGAACAATGAGCAGTTCTTC
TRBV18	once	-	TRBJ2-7	CASSPTDTSYEQYF	TGTGCCAGCTCACCAACGGACACCTCCTACGAGCAGTACTTC
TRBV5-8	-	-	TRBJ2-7	CASSLGRVTYEQYF	TGTGCCAGCAGCTTGGGGCGGGTTACCTACGAGCAGTACTTC
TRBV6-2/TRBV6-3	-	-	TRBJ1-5	CASTLDSPLSPQHF	TGTGCCAGCACACTCGACAGCCCGTTATCGCCCCAGCATTTT
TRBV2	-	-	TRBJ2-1	CASNRRGHNEQFF	TGTGCCAGCAACCGGAGGGGGCACAATGAGCAGTTCTTC
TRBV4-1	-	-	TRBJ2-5	CASTGQGGLETQYF	TGCGCCAGCACAGGACAGGGAGGGCTGGAGACCCAGTACTTC
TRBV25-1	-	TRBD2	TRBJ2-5	CASSEYNGRETQCF	TGTGCCAGCAGTGAATATAACGGGCGGGAGACCCAGTGCTTC
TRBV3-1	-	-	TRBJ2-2	CASSQDPTRGELFF	TGTGCCAGCAGCCAAGACCCCACGCGGGGGGAGCTGTTTTTT
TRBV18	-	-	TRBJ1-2	CASHRSGADDGYTF	TGTGCCAGCCATCGATCAGGGGCAGACGATGGCTACACCTTC
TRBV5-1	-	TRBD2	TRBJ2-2	CASTFRAGAIGELFF	TGCGCCAGCACCTTCCGAGCGGGAGCAATCGGGGAGCTGTTTTTT
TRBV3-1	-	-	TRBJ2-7	CASSQTTYEQYF	TGTGCCAGCAGCCAAACGACCTACGAGCAGTACTTC